These 13 T cell receptor beta chains were all obtained from the same sample, sequenced in a study of OX40 agonist ivuxolimab in advanced cancers. Produced via immunoSEQ multiplex PCR; TCRdb's table is partial and in-frame only. The top ten hold 2% to 2.5% of the sample, which has under 90,000 clones, 75% to 90% seen once. The sample here was CD4+ or CD8+ T cells sorted from blood, taken in a trial of the OX40 agonist ivuxolimab. These receptors originate from an adult with an advanced solid tumor such as melanoma, head and neck, liver or kidney cancer.

V usage is TRBV7-2 and J usage is TRBJ1-2; a weak D match, TRBD1 (6 bases). The V end was cut by 5 bases, the J end by 2 bases, with 15 bases between. The CDR3 spans 15 residues. Germline assignment: CDR1 SGHTA and CDR2 FQGNSA. The CDR3, as DNA: TGTGCCAGCAGCCGCATGACAGGCCCCAACTATGGCTACACCTTC. It is translated as CASSRMTGPNYGYTF.

The chain combines TRBV19 with TRBJ2-2, with D possibly being TRBD1 (5 bases). CDR1 is LNHDA and CDR2 is SQIVND in the germline V gene (reference sequence). The CDR3 runs 13 residues. Trimming took 3 bases from V and 6 from J, leaving 8 bases between them. The CDR3 bases are TGTGCCAGTAGTATCCCAGGGCCCGGGGAGCTGTTTTTT. Its protein is CASSIPGPGELFF.

This chain uses TRBV7-9 with TRBJ2-1; D could derive from TRBD1 or TRBD2 (5 bases each). The CDR3 totals 16 residues. The V end was cut by 4 bases, the J end by 7 bases, with 20 bases between. Germline V gene data show CDR1 as SEHNR and CDR2 as FQNEAQ (reference sequence). As DNA, the CDR3 is TGTGCCAGCAGCTCCCCCCGAGGGGCGCTTCTTAATGAGCAGTTCTTC. It yields the protein CASSSPRGALLNEQFF.

CDR3 coding DNA: TGTGCCAGCAGTTCCCTCGACGGCGCAAACTATGGCTACACCTTC. Translating it yields CASSSLDGANYGYTF. V and J are TRBV27 and TRBJ1-2; D is unclear. V lost 4 bases and J 2 bases, leaving 14 bases between the germline ends. This CDR3 is 15 amino acids long. From germline, CDR1 is MNHEY and CDR2 SMNVEV (reference sequence).

The CDR3 DNA is TGTGCCAGCAGCGTTTGGGACAGCATTAACTATGGCTACACCTTC. Encoded protein: CASSVWDSINYGYTF. The chain joins TRBV9 to TRBJ1-2; 7 bases map to TRBD1. Germline loops: CDR1 SGDLS, CDR2 YYNGEE. This CDR3 region has 15 residues. The V and J ends lost 2 bases and 1 base, in that order; junction bases with no gene match: 5. Supplemented by reference TRBV9 and TRBJ1-2, the full variable domain reads DSGVTQTPKHLITATGQRVTLRCSPRSGDLSVYWYQQSLDQGLQFLIQYYNGEERAKGNILERFSAQQFPDLHSELNLSSLELGDSALYFCASSVWDSINYGYTFGSGTRLTVV.

This clone was detected only a few times. V gene TRBV30 combines with J gene TRBJ1-5, with D possibly matching TRBD1 (5 bases). This CDR3 is 13 amino acids long. Germline assignment: CDR1 GTSNPN and CDR2 SVGIG (reference sequence). The germline V and J ends were trimmed by 4 bases and 4 bases, with 11 bases remaining between them. The DNA of the CDR3 is TGTGCCTGGACTGGCGGGGGGAATCAGCCCCAGCATTTT. It is translated as CAWTGGGNQPQHF.

The chain couples TRBV19 to TRBJ2-1, with D possibly being TRBD1 or TRBD2 (7 bases each). The CDR3 consists of 16 residues. Trimming removed 5 bases at V and 7 bases at J, with 21 bases between. Germline CDR1 and CDR2: LNHDA and SQIVND (reference sequence). The CDR3 DNA is TGTGCCAGTAGTCAGGGTCCAGGGGGGGCCGGGAATGAGCAGTTCTTC. Protein sequence: CASSQGPGGAGNEQFF.

To note about this clone: The junction and the germline gene differ at one end; a read error may be behind it. The J gene is TRBJ2-2, the V gene TRBV6-5; D may be TRBD1 (6 bases). There are 14 residues in the CDR3. The germline CDR1 and CDR2 sequences are MNHEY and SVGAGI. The DNA for the CDR3 is TGTGCCAGCAGCACAGGGTTTGTAACCGAGGAGCTGTTTTTT. Protein: CASSTGFVTEELFF.

The CDR3 nucleotides read TGTGCCAGCAGCTGGTCGGGATGGGTGACAGATACGCAGTATTTT. It codes for CASSWSGWVTDTQYF. The V and J genes are TRBV7-9 and TRBJ2-3, with a weak D call TRBD2 (5 bases). This CDR3 contains 15 residues. Trimming left V 4 bases short and J 3 bases short, with 14 bases between. Germline assignment: CDR1 SEHNR and CDR2 FQNEAQ (reference sequence).

The chain links TRBV9 to TRBJ2-3; TRBD1 matches at 7 bases. CDR1 and CDR2 (germline): SGDLS, YYNGEE. The CDR3 contains 13 residues. With 4 bases clipped from V and 6 bases from J, the junction kept 5 bases outside the gene matches. The DNA for the CDR3 is TGTGCCAGCAGCCCGACAGGGTTTGATACGCAGTATTTT. Translation: CASSPTGFDTQYF.

In its sample, this clone was seen a few times. This chain uses TRBV7-9 with TRBJ1-1; D unclear. This CDR3 contains 14 residues. Germline V CDR1 and CDR2: SEHNR, FQNEAQ (reference sequence). Trimming pared 1 base from V and 7 bases from J, leaving 13 bases between. The CDR3 DNA reads TGTGCCAGCAGCTTAGAGTGGACCGACCTTGAAGCTTTCTTT. It translates to CASSLEWTDLEAFF.

The V gene is TRBV25-1, the J gene TRBJ2-2; the match to TRBD1 covers 7 bases. The CDR3 extends over 13 amino acids. V lost 6 bases and J lost 7; bases outside the gene matches: 5. In germline, CDR1 is MGHDK, CDR2 SYGVNS. The CDR3: CASRITGDGELFF. CDR3 nucleotide sequence: TGTGCCAGCAGAATAACAGGGGACGGGGAGCTGTTTTTT.

V usage is TRBV7-8 and J usage is TRBJ1-1; D is unresolved. Deletions cut 5 bases from V and 3 bases from J, with 19 bases between. The CDR3 has 16 amino acids. Germline V gene lookup returns CDR1 SGHVS and CDR2 FQNEAQ. Here the CDR3 DNA reads TGTGCCAGCAGCACCATTGGAAAAGGGTTAGACACTGAAGCTTTCTTT. Encoded protein: CASSTIGKGLDTEAFF.